Sequencing of this T cell receptor beta chain was carried out in a study of blood T cell repertoires in COVID-19. The protocol was immunoSEQ multiplex PCR, while the TCRdb copy is restricted to in-frame clones and leaves out a portion. In the table there are more than 250,000 clones, 85% to 90% of which are singletons. Recovery meant two consecutive negative NP/OP PCR tests, professional clearance, or resolved symptoms. The CDR3 consists of 15 residues. V was cut by 2 bases and J by 5 bases, with 13 bases left in between. CDR1 SNHLY and CDR2 FYNNEI come from the germline V gene. Input material: PBMCs or T cells enriched from blood (not recorded which). This sequence originates from a woman under 30 who had recovered from COVID-19. V is TRBV2 and J is TRBJ1-5; tentative D call: TRBD1 (6 bases). The DNA of the CDR3 is TGTGCCAGCAGTGAATCCCTCAGGGGCCATCAGCCCCAGCATTTT. As protein: CASSESLRGHQPQHF.